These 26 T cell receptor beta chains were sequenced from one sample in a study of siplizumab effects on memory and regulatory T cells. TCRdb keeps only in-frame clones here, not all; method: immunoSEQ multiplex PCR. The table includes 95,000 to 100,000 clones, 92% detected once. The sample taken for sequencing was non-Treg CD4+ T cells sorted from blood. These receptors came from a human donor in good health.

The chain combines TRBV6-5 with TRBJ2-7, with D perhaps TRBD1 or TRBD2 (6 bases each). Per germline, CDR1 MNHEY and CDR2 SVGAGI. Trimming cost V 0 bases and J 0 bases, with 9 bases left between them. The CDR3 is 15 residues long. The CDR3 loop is CASSYSAGHSYEQYF. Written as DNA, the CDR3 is TGTGCCAGCAGTTACTCGGCGGGACACTCCTACGAGCAGTACTTC.

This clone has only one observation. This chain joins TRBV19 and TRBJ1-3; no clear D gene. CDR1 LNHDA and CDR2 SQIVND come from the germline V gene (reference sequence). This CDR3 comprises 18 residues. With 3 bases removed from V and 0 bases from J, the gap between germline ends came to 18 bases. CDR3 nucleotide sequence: TGTGCCAGTAGTATGAGGAAGGGTGACGGCCTCTCTGGAAACACCATATATTTT. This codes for CASSMRKGDGLSGNTIYF.

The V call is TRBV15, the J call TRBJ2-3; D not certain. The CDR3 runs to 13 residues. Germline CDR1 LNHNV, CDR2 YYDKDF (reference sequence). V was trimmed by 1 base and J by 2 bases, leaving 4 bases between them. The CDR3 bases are TGTGCCACCAGCAGAGGGTCCACAGATACGCAGTATTTT. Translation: CATSRGSTDTQYF.

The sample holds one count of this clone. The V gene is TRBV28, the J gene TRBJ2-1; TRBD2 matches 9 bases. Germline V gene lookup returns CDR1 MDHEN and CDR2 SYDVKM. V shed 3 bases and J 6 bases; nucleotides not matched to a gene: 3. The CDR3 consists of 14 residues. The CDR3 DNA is TGTGCCAGCAGTTTGGCGGGAGGGTTCAATGAGCAGTTCTTC. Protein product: CASSLAGGFNEQFF.

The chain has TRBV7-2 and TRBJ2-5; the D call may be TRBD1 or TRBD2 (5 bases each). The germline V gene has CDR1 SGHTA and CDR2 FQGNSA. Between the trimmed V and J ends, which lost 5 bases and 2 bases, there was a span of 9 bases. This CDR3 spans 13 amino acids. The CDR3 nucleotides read TGTGCCAGCAGCAAGGGACCACAAGAGACCCAGTACTTC. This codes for CASSKGPQETQYF.

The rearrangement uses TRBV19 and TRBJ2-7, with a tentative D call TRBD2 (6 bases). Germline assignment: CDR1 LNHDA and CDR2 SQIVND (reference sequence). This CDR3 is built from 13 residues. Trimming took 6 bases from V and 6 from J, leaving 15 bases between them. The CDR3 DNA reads TGTGCCAGTAGCCGGGACTGGGCCCTCGAGCAGTACTTC. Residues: CASSRDWALEQYF.

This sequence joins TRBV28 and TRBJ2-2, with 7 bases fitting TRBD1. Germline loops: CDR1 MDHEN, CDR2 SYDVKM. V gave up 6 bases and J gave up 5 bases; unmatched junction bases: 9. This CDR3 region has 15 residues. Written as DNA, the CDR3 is TGTGCCAGCAGGATTGACAGGGTCGGGACCGGGGAGCTGTTTTTT. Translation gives CASRIDRVGTGELFF.

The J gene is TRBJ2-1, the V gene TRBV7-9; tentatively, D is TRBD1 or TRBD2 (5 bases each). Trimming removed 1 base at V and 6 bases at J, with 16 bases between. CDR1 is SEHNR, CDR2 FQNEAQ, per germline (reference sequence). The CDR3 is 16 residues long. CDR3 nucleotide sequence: TGTGCCAGCAGCTTAGATGTGAGGGGCCTGATCAATGAGCAGTTCTTC. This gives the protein CASSLDVRGLINEQFF. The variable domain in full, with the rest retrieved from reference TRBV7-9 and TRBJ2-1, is DTGVSQNPRHKITKRGQNVTFRCDPISEHNRLYWYRQTLGQGPEFLTYFQNEAQLEKSRLLSDRFSAERPKGSFSTLEIQRTEQGDSAMYLCASSLDVRGLINEQFFGPGTRLTVL.

The CDR3 nucleotides are TGTGCCTGGATCCCCCAGTGGCAGGTCACAGATACGCAGTATTTT. Protein sequence: CAWIPQWQVTDTQYF. V and J are TRBV30 and TRBJ2-3, with D uncertain. Germline-derived CDR1 and CDR2 are GTSNPN and SVGIG (reference sequence). V lost 4 bases and J 2 bases, leaving 16 bases between the germline ends. There are 15 residues in the CDR3.

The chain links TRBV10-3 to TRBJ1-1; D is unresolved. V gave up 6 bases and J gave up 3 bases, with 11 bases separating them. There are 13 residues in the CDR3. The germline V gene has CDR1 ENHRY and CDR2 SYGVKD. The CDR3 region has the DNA TGTGCCATCAGGAATTCATGGGACACTGAAGCTTTCTTT. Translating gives CAIRNSWDTEAFF.

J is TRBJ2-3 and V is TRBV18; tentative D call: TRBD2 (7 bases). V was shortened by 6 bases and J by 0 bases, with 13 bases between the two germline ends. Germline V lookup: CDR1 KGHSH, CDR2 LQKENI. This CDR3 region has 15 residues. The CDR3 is CASSPGGASTDTQYF. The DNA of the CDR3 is TGTGCCAGCTCGCCTGGGGGGGCTAGCACAGATACGCAGTATTTT.

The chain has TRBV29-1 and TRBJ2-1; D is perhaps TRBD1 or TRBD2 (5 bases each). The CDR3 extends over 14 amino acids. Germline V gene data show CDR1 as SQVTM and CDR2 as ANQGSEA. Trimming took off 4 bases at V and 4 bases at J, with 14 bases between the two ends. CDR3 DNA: TGCAGCGTTGTCCTCGGGACGGCTTACAATGAGCAGTTCTTC. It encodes CSVVLGTAYNEQFF.

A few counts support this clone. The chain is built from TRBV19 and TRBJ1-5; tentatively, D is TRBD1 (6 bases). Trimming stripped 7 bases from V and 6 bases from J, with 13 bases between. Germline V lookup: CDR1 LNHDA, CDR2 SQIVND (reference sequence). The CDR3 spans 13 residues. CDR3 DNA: TGTGCCAGTAATGGAGGGGGGAGTCAGCCCCAGCATTTT. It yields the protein CASNGGGSQPQHF.

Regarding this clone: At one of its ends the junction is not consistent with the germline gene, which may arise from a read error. This CDR3 reads CASSHERQGTTSNQPQHF. CDR3 DNA: TGCGCCAGCAGCCATGAAAGACAGGGAACGACTAGCAATCAGCCCCAGCATTTT. The chain joins TRBV5-5 to TRBJ1-5; 7 bases match TRBD1. This CDR3 spans 18 amino acids. In germline, CDR1 is SGHKS, CDR2 YYEKEE (reference sequence).

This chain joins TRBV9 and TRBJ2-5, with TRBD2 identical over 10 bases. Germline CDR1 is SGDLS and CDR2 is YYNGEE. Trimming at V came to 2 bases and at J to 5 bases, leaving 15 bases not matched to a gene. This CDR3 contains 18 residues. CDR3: CASSVGLAGDRGHETQYF. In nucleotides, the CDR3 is TGTGCCAGCAGCGTTGGCCTAGCGGGAGACCGGGGGCACGAGACCCAGTACTTC.

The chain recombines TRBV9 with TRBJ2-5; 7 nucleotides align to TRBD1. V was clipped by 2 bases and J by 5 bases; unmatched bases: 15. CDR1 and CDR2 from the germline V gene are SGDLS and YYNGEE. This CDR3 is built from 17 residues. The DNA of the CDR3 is TGTGCCAGCAGCGTTGGCGGAAAAGGGGGCGGGTTCGAGACCCAGTACTTC. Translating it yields CASSVGGKGGGFETQYF.

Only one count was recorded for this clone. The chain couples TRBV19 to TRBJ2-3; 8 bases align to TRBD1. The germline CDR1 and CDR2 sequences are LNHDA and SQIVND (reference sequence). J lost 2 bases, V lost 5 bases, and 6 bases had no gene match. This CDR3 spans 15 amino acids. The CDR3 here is CASSARQGNTDTQYF. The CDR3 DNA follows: TGTGCCAGTAGTGCGCGACAGGGGAACACAGATACGCAGTATTTT.

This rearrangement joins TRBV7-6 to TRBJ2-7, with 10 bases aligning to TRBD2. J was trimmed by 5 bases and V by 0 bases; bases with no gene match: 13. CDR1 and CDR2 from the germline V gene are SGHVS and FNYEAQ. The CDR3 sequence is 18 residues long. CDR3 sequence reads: CASSLAQPLLAGVNEQYF. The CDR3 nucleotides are TGTGCCAGCAGCTTAGCCCAACCCCTCCTAGCGGGAGTGAACGAGCAGTACTTC.

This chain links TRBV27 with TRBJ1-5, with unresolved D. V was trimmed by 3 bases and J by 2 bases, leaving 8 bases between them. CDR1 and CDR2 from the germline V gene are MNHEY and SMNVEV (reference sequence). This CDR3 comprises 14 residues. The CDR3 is CASSLISGNQPQHF. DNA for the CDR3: TGTGCCAGCAGTTTGATCTCGGGCAATCAGCCCCAGCATTTT.

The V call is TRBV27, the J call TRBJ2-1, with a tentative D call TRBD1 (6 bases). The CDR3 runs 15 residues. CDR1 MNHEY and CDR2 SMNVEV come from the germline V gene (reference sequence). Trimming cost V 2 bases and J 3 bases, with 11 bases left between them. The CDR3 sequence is CASSLLPGDYNEQFF. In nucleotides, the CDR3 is TGTGCCAGCAGTTTACTCCCAGGGGACTACAATGAGCAGTTCTTC.

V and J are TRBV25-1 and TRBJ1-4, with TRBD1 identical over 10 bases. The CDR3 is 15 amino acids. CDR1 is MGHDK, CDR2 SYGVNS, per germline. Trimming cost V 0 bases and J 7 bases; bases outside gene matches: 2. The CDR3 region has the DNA TGTGCCAGCAGTGAATACGGGACAGGGGTTGAAAAACTGTTTTTT. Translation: CASSEYGTGVEKLFF.

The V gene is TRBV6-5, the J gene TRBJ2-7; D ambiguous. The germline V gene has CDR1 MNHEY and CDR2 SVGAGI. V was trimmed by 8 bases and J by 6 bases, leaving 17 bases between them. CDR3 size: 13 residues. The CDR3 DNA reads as TGTGCCAGCGCGCGCCAGGCCCCCCTCGAGCAGTACTTC. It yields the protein CASARQAPLEQYF.

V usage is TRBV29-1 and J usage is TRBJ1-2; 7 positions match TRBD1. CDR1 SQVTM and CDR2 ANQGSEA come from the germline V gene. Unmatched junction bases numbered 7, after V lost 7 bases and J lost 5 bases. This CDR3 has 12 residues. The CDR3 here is CSGGQAFYGYTF. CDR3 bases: TGCAGCGGCGGACAGGCTTTTTATGGCTACACCTTC.

The CDR3 DNA follows: TGCGCCAGCAGCCAAGATTATACTAGCGGGTACTACGAGCAGTACTTC. Its translation is CASSQDYTSGYYEQYF. The chain has TRBV4-3 and TRBJ2-7, with 9 positions matching TRBD2. V dropped 0 bases and J dropped 3; count of bases not matched to a gene: 6. CDR1 and CDR2 (germline): LGHNA, YSLEER. This CDR3 spans 16 amino acids.

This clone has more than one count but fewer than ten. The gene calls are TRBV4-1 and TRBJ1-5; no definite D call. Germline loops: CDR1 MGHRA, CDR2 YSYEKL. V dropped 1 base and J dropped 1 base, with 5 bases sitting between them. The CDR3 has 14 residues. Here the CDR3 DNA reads TGCGCCAGCAGCCAAGTTCGCAGCAATCAGCCCCAGCATTTT. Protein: CASSQVRSNQPQHF.

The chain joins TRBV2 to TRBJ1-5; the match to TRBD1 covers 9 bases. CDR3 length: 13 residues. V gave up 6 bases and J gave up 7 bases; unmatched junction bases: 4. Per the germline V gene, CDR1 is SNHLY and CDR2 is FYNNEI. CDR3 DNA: TGTGCCAGCAGGGGACAGGGAGGACAGCCCCAGCATTTT. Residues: CASRGQGGQPQHF.